This T cell receptor beta chain was identified in a study of cytomegalovirus exposure and HLA in healthy donors. The CDR3 runs 16 residues. Germline V gene lookup returns CDR1 SEHNR and CDR2 FQNEAQ (reference sequence). Trimming removed 2 bases at V and 4 bases at J, with 17 bases between. PCR amplification relied on 60 Vbeta primers (plus 13 Jbeta primers). The method was immunoSEQ multiplex PCR; TCRdb's version includes in-frame clones alone and lacks a portion of them. The sample totals some 70,000 clones; its top ten clones hold roughly 8%. This chain connects TRBV7-9 to TRBJ2-5, with D possibly matching TRBD1 (5 bases). The TCR comes from a female donor in good health and CMV-seropositive. The sample comprised PBMCs. CDR3 amino acids: CASSLSVRVVPETQYF. The CDR3 DNA follows: TGTGCCAGCAGCTTATCGGTCAGGGTGGTTCCAGAGACCCAGTACTTC.